The present TCR beta chain was sequenced within a study of preoperative IRX-2 immunotherapy in early breast cancer. The sample's treatment: preoperative locoregional IRX-2 cytokine immunotherapy. The CDR3 consists of 15 residues. Trimming at V came to 5 bases and at J to 3 bases, leaving 7 bases not matched to a gene. The germline CDR1 and CDR2 sequences are MNHGY and SAAAGT. Profiling relied on immunoSEQ multiplex PCR, and the TCRdb table lists in-frame clones only, not all of them. The repertoire has 90,000 to 100,000 clones, about nine tenths of them found once; the top ten carry about 2.1%. The chain has TRBV6-8 and TRBJ1-5, with TRBD1 identical over 7 bases. The material was tumor tissue, obtained after IRX-2 immunotherapy. The receptor was derived from a human donor with breast cancer. CDR3 sequence reads: CASSRRGQNNQPQHF. CDR3 nucleotides: TGTGCCAGCAGTCGCAGGGGACAGAACAATCAGCCCCAGCATTTT.